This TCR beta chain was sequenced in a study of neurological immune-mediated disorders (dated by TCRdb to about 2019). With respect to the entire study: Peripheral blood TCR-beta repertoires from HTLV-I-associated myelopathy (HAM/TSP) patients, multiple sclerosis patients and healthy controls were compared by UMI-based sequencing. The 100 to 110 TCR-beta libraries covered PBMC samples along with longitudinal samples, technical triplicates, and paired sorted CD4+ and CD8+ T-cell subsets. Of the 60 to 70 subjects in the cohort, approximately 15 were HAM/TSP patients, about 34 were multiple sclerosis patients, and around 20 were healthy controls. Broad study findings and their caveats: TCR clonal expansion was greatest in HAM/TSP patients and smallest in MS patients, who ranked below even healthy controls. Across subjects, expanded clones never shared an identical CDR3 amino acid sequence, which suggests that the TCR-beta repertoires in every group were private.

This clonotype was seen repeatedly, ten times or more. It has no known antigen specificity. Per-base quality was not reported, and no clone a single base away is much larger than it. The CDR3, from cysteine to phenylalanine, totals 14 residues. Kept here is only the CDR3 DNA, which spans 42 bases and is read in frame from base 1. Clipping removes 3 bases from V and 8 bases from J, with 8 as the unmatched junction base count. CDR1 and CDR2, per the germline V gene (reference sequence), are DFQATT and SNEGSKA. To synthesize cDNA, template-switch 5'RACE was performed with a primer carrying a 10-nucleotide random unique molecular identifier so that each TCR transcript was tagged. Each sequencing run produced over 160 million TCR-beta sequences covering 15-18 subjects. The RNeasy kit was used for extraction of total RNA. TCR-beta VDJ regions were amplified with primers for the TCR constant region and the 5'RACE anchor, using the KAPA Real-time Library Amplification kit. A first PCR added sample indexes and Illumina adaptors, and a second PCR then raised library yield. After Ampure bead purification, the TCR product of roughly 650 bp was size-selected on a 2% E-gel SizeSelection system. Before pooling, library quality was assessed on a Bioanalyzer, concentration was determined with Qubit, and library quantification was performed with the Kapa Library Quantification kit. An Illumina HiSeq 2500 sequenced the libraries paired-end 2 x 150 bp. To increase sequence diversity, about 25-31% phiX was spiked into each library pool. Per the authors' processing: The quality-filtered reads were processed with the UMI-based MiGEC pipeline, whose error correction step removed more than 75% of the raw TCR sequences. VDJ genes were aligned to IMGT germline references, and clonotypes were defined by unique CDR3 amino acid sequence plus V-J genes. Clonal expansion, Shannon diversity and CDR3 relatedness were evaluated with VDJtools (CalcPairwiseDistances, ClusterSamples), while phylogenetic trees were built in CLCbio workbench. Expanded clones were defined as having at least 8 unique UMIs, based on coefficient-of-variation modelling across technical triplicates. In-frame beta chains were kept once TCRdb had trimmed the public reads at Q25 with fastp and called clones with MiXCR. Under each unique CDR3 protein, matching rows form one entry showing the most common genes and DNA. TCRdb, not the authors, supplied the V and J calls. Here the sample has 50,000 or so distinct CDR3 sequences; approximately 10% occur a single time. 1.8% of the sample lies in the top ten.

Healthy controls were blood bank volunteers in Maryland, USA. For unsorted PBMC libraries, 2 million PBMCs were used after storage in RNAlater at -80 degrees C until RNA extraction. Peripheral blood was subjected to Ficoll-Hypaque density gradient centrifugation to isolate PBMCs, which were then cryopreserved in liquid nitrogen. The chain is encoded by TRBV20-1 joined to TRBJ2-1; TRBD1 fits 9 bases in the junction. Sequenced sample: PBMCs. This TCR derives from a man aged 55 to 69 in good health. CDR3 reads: CSARIWDREHEQFF. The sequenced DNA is TGCAGTGCTAGGATCTGGGACAGGGAACATGAGCAGTTCTTC.